This TCR beta chain was obtained from a study of blood T cell repertoires in COVID-19. At the level of the study: From the United States, Italy and Spain came samples of acute and convalescent COVID-19. PBMCs, B-cell-depleted T cells, or T cells were the source of the cDNA or gDNA that made up the material.

Germline CDR1 SGHVS, CDR2 FQNEAQ. The CDR3 is 15 amino acids. Trimming removed 3 bases at V and 3 bases at J, with 14 bases between. Per the authors' pipeline: Amplifying reference gene primers gave estimates of nucleated cell counts. The table came from immunoSEQ multiplex PCR; TCRdb's copy has only in-frame clones and leaves some out. D and trimming come from the DNA, and the V and J calls and clone size come from that table. The sample records tens of thousands of clones, around 80% being singletons. The rearrangement joins TRBV7-8 to TRBJ1-2, with unresolved D. The origin of this receptor is a human donor in a cohort sampled during active COVID-19. Sequenced: peripheral blood. In nucleotides, the CDR3 is TGTGCCAGCAGCTTGGAGGCCCAAGACGACTATGGCTACACCTTC. Residues: CASSLEAQDDYGYTF.